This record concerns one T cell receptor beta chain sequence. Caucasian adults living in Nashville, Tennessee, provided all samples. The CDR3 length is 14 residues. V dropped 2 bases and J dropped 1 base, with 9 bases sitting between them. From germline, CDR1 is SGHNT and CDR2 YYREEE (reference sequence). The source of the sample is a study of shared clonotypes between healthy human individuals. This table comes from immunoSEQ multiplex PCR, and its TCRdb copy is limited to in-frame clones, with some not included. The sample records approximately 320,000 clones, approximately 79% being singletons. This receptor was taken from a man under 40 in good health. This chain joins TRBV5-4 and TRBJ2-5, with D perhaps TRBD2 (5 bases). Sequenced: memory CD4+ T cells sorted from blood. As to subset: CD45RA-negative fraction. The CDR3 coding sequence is TGTGCCAGCAGCTTCAGAGCGGTCCAAGAGACCCAGTACTTC. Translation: CASSFRAVQETQYF.